The 6 T cell receptor beta chains given below trace back to one sample, sequenced in a study of blood T cell repertoires in COVID-19. Here immunoSEQ multiplex PCR was the method, and the copy in TCRdb shows in-frame clones only, minus some. The table shows some 200,000 clones, with roughly 85% occurring only once. Sequences were obtained from PBMCs or T cells enriched from blood (not recorded which). These receptors were taken from a woman aged 45-60 years who had been exposed to COVID-19.

The V and J genes are TRBV19 and TRBJ1-2, with 7 nucleotides matching TRBD1. Germline lookup yields CDR1 LNHDA and CDR2 SQIVND (reference sequence). V trimming: 8 bases; J trimming: 2 bases; junction bases outside the gene matches: 8. CDR3 length: 14 residues. The CDR3 is CASGDRVSNYGYTF. The DNA for the CDR3 is TGTGCCAGTGGGGACAGAGTTTCCAACTATGGCTACACCTTC.

In regard to this clone: The sample carries other DNA sequences with the same CDR3. The gene calls are TRBV12-3 or TRBV12-4 and TRBJ1-1; D gene uncertain. V gave up 5 bases and J gave up 5 bases, with 3 bases separating them. This CDR3 has 10 residues. The DNA for the CDR3 is TGTGCCAGCAGTCGTACTGAAGCTTTCTTT. As protein: CASSRTEAFF.

This chain uses TRBV19 with TRBJ1-4; perhaps TRBD1 as D (5 bases). This CDR3 spans 16 amino acids. The germline CDR1 and CDR2 sequences are LNHDA and SQIVND (reference sequence). V shed 4 bases and J shed 5 bases, with 17 bases lying between them. The CDR3 sequence: CASSTPFDRFNEKLFF. In DNA, the CDR3 is TGTGCCAGTAGTACACCCTTCGACAGATTCAATGAAAAACTGTTTTTT.

The CDR3 DNA reads TGTGCCACCAGTGGTTCAGGGTCTACGGCTAATGAAAAACTGTTTTTT. It encodes CATSGSGSTANEKLFF. V usage is TRBV24-1 and J usage is TRBJ1-4; possible D gene TRBD1, 5 bases. Germline-derived CDR1 and CDR2 are KGHDR and SFDVKD. The CDR3 is made up of 16 amino acids. V lost 5 bases, J lost 3 bases, and 15 bases lay in between.

The chain carries TRBV10-1 and TRBJ1-4; D is uncertain. The V and J ends lost 2 bases and 5 bases respectively, with 6 bases between them. Germline lookup yields CDR1 WNHNN and CDR2 SYGVQD (reference sequence). CDR3 size: 13 residues. The CDR3 DNA is TGCGCCAGCAGTGAGCGCAGAAATGAAAAACTGTTTTTT. Protein: CASSERRNEKLFF.

As DNA, the CDR3 is TGTGCCAGCAGCACCCGGGGGGGAGGCTACACCTTC. This encodes CASSTRGGGYTF. V and J are TRBV9 and TRBJ1-2; possibly TRBD1 for D (5 bases). Trimming stripped 4 bases from V and 8 bases from J, with 12 bases between. Per germline, CDR1 SGDLS and CDR2 YYNGEE. The CDR3 contains 12 residues. The full variable domain, in which reference TRBV9 and TRBJ1-2 provide the parts outside the CDR3, is DSGVTQTPKHLITATGQRVTLRCSPRSGDLSVYWYQQSLDQGLQFLIQYYNGEERAKGNILERFSAQQFPDLHSELNLSSLELGDSALYFCASSTRGGGYTFGSGTRLTVV.